Presented here are 5 T cell receptor beta chains from one specimen sequenced in a study of tissue T cells after allogeneic stem cell transplantation. The sample's time point: mouse harvest day 14 after allogeneic transplant. Tail vein injection delivered 10^7 T-cell-depleted bone marrow cells and 10^6 splenic CD5+ T cells. Libraries were prepared by immunoSEQ multiplex PCR; TCRdb keeps only in-frame clonotypes and omits some of them. Of 3,300 or so clones in the sample, under 50% were seen once. The sequenced sample consisted of gut tissue. These receptors all come from a female BALB/c mouse given C57BL/6 T cells with graft-versus-host disease after an allogeneic hematopoietic cell transplant.

Details on this clone: Mouse gene names and germline throughout. Coverage ceases 1 residue before the CDR3 finishes, and the germline J gene fills in the end. The V gene is TRBV13-1, the J gene TRBJ2-4; D is undetermined. CDR3 length: 11 residues. The germline V and J ends were trimmed by 2 bases and 4 bases, with 2 bases remaining between them. CDR1 and CDR2 from the germline V gene are NSHNY and SYGAGN. The sequenced CDR3 bases are TGTGCCAGCAGTGACAAAAACACCTTGTAC. This sequence encodes CASSDKNTLY. The complete CDR3 reads CASSDKNTLYF.

In its sample, this clone was seen a few times. Gene names and germline refer to mouse. The covered CDR3 bases are TGTGGTGTCAGGGAGGGGGCTGGCACAGAAGTCTTC. Encoded protein: CGVREGAGTEVF. The complete CDR3 protein is CGVREGAGTEVFF. The genes are TRBV20 and TRBJ1-1, with TRBD1 matching over 7 bases. The read comes to an end 1 residue before the CDR3 does, leaving the germline J gene to fill in the end. CDR1 is GFQATS and CDR2 is STVNSAI in the germline V gene. J was trimmed by 4 bases and V by 7 bases; bases with no gene match: 9. The CDR3 spans 13 residues.

In regard to this clone: Gene labels here are mouse ones. Read data end 1 residue before the CDR3 end; the end is taken from the germline J gene. The V and J genes are TRBV23 and TRBJ2-1; TRBD1 is the table's D call and was not checked against the DNA. Germline loops: CDR1 KGHTA, CDR2 FQNQQP. The CDR3 is 13 residues long. CDR3 bases read: TGCTCCAGCAGACAGGGGAGGGATGCTGAGCAGTTC. Translated: CSSRQGRDAEQF. The whole CDR3 protein is CSSRQGRDAEQFF.

On this clone: All gene names here are mouse names. The CDR3 is cut off 1 residue early in the read; its end comes from the germline J gene. The chain links TRBV1 to TRBJ1-3; no clear D gene. The CDR3 covers 15 residues. The V and J ends lost 0 bases and 0 bases respectively, with 6 bases between them. Germline V gene lookup returns CDR1 NSQYPW and CDR2 LRSPGD (reference sequence). CDR3 sequence reads: CTCSADRDSGNTLYF. CDR3 bases read: TGCACCTGCAGTGCAGATAGAGATTCTGGAAATACGCTCTAT.

This clone was seen once. Gene names are mouse gene names. The covered CDR3 bases are TGTGCCAGCAGCTTATGGGGCGACCAAGACACCCAGTAC. Its protein is CASSLWGDQDTQY. In full, the CDR3 is CASSLWGDQDTQYF. The chain has TRBV13-2 and TRBJ2-5; either TRBD1 or TRBD2 may fit D (5 bases each). The CDR3 is cut off 1 residue early in the read; its end comes from the germline J gene. The CDR3 has 14 residues. CDR1 and CDR2 (germline): NNHNN, SYGAGS (reference sequence). Deletions cut 7 bases from V and 1 base from J, with 13 bases between.